Listed below are T cell receptor beta chains from one sample, sequenced in a study of blood T cell repertoires in COVID-19. Repertoires were generated with immunoSEQ multiplex PCR, while TCRdb's copy carries only in-frame clones and drops some. This sample has some 200,000 clones; 92% occur once, and the top ten carry under 1.5%. Sample: peripheral blood. These receptors all come from a man in his thirties or forties with acute or convalescent COVID-19. CDR3s include the opening cysteine and the closing phenylalanine or tryptophan. Fields, in order: J gene, clone size, V gene, D gene, CDR3 protein, CDR3 DNA. The D gene is left open where the match is weak. Clone size appears in some rows only: once, few, many, or a class for an expanded clone.

TRBJ2-7 | once | TRBV25-1 | TRBD1 | CASSLGQGLYEQYF | TGTGCCAGCAGCCTGGGACAGGGGCTCTACGAGCAGTACTTC
TRBJ2-7 | . | TRBV7-9 | TRBD1 | CASSDRQGYHEQYF | TGTGCCAGCAGCGACCGACAGGGCTACCACGAGCAGTACTTC
TRBJ2-3 | . | TRBV10-1 | TRBD1 | CASSEVGTGKPDTQYF | TGCGCCAGCAGTGAAGTTGGGACAGGGAAACCAGATACGCAGTATTTT
TRBJ2-1 | . | TRBV7-6 | TRBD2 | CASSWGLAGDVQFF | TGTGCCAGCAGCTGGGGACTAGCGGGAGACGTGCAGTTCTTC
TRBJ1-6 | . | TRBV3-1/TRBV3-2 | . | CASSVPGGFSPLHF | TGTGCCAGCAGCGTCCCTGGGGGGTTTTCACCCCTCCACTTT
TRBJ1-1 | . | TRBV2 | . | CASCDRMYTEAFF | TGTGCCAGCTGTGACAGGATGTACACTGAAGCTTTCTTT
TRBJ2-1 | . | TRBV6-6 | TRBD1 | CASSYSRDRLYNEQFF | TGTGCCAGCAGTTACTCGAGGGACAGACTCTACAATGAGCAGTTCTTC
TRBJ1-4 | . | TRBV5-1 | . | CASSPWGEKLFF | TGCGCCAGCAGCCCTTGGGGCGAAAAACTGTTTTTT
TRBJ2-3 | few | TRBV7-9 | . | CASSLDRATQYF | TGTGCCAGCAGCTTAGACAGGGCAACGCAGTATTTT
TRBJ2-3 | . | TRBV11-2 | . | CASSLDRVGTDTQYF | TGTGCCAGCAGCTTAGATCGGGTAGGCACAGATACGCAGTATTTT
TRBJ2-3 | . | TRBV5-1 | . | CASSLVVGATQYF | TGCGCCAGCAGCTTAGTGGTGGGAGCTACGCAGTATTTT
TRBJ1-4 | . | TRBV18 | . | CASSPFQTSRGTNEKLFF | TGTGCCAGCTCACCTTTTCAGACATCCCGGGGAACTAATGAAAAACTGTTTTTT
TRBJ2-6 | . | TRBV9 | . | CASSVVSQGPNVLTF | TGTGCCAGCAGCGTAGTCAGTCAGGGTCCCAACGTCCTGACTTTC
TRBJ1-3 | . | TRBV5-1 | . | CASSPDISGNTIYF | TGCGCCAGCAGCCCAGACATCTCTGGAAACACCATATATTTT
TRBJ2-7 | once | TRBV30 | . | CAWSPSLGAYEQYF | TGTGCCTGGAGTCCCAGCCTAGGGGCGTACGAGCAGTACTTC
TRBJ2-7 | . | TRBV10-2 | TRBD1 | CASRRTGYEQYF | TGCGCCAGCAGACGGACAGGGTACGAGCAGTACTTC
TRBJ2-1 | . | TRBV11-3 | TRBD2 | CASSSRGGAANEQFF | TGTGCCAGCAGCTCGAGGGGAGGGGCCGCCAATGAGCAGTTCTTC
TRBJ1-1 | . | TRBV28 | . | CASGRVYAEAFF | TGTGCCAGCGGGAGGGTCTACGCTGAAGCTTTCTTT